The 22 T cell receptor beta chains below all came from one sample that was sequenced in a study of response to subunit inactivated influenza vaccine. Each CDR3 protein is one row after TCRdb ran MiXCR on the RT-PCR reads. Among hundreds of thousands of distinct CDR3 sequences listed, about 14% were seen once. Material: PBMCs from blood, obtained less than 15 days before vaccination. These receptors were collected from a man aged 50-60 years who received an inactivated influenza vaccine.

This clonotype showed up many times. The CDR3 loop is CASSLKTPRTSNTDTQYF. The CDR3 DNA follows: TGCGCCAGCAGCCTAAAGACCCCACGGACCTCTAACACAGATACGCAGTATTTT. The chain couples TRBV4-3 to TRBJ2-3; no reliable D call. CDR1 and CDR2 from the germline V gene are LGHNA and YSLEER. CDR3 size: 18 residues. The ends were cut back, 4 bases at V and 2 bases at J, with 22 bases in the middle.

This clonotype was seen a few times. This rearrangement joins TRBV14 to TRBJ2-7, with unresolved D. The CDR3 contains 11 residues. V dropped 3 bases and J dropped 2 bases, with 2 bases sitting between them. Germline CDR1 is SGHDN and CDR2 is FVKESK. For the CDR3, the DNA is TGTGCCAGCAGCCATACCTACGAGCAGTACTTC. Amino acid sequence: CASSHTYEQYF.

This clonotype was seen a few times. The chain couples TRBV28 to TRBJ2-3; D may be TRBD2 (5 bases). The CDR3 length is 13 residues. Germline lookup yields CDR1 MDHEN and CDR2 SYDVKM. V was clipped by 8 bases and J by 4 bases, with 13 bases between them. The CDR3 DNA reads TGTGCCAGCGGACCCGGGAACTCAGATACGCAGTATTTT. Residues: CASGPGNSDTQYF. Looking up the rest from reference TRBV28 and TRBJ2-3 gives the full variable domain: DVKVTQSSRYLVKRTGEKVFLECVQDMDHENMFWYRQDPGLGLRLIYFSYDVKMKEKGDIPEGYSVSREKKERFSLILESASTNQTSMYLCASGPGNSDTQYFGPGTRLTVL.

This chain links TRBV27 with TRBJ2-1; D is unclear. Looked up from germline, CDR1 is MNHEY and CDR2 is SMNVEV (reference sequence). This CDR3 contains 13 residues. V was clipped by 5 bases and J by 3 bases, with 8 bases between them. CDR3 region: CASSPRIYNEQFF. For the CDR3, the DNA is TGTGCCAGCAGTCCCCGTATCTACAATGAGCAGTTCTTC.

The chain joins TRBV12-3 or TRBV12-4 to TRBJ2-5, with a tentative D call TRBD2 (6 bases). The CDR3 runs 13 residues. Trimming removed 5 bases from V and 5 bases from J, with 12 bases in between. The CDR3 bases are TGTGCCAGCAGTGGACTAAGCAGCGAGACCCAGTACTTC. Translation gives CASSGLSSETQYF.

The chain combines TRBV5-1 with TRBJ2-1; 11 bases map to TRBD1. J was trimmed by 7 bases and V by 3 bases; bases with no gene match: 6. The length of the CDR3 is 15 residues. Germline CDR1 reads SGHRS; CDR2 reads YFSETQ. The CDR3: CASSWGQGDGNEQFF. In nucleotides, the CDR3 is TGCGCCAGCAGCTGGGGACAGGGGGATGGAAATGAGCAGTTCTTC.

This rearrangement joins TRBV12-3 or TRBV12-4 to TRBJ1-2; D uncertain. V was pared by 4 bases and J by 4 bases, with 10 bases between. The CDR3 length is 13 residues. The CDR3 region has the DNA TGTGCCAGCAGTTCTAGTATTCGCTATGGCTACACCTTC. Translating gives CASSSSIRYGYTF.

This clonotype was counted only a few times. The J gene is TRBJ1-5, the V gene TRBV9, with D maybe TRBD1 (5 bases). CDR1 and CDR2 (germline): SGDLS, YYNGEE. V was pared by 3 bases and J by 3 bases, with 13 bases between. This CDR3 is 15 amino acids long. For the CDR3, the DNA is TGTGCCAGCAGCGCTGCGGGGGAGATCAATCAGCCCCAGCATTTT. This translates into CASSAAGEINQPQHF.

This clonotype was observed a handful of times. V gene TRBV7-2 combines with J gene TRBJ2-3, with D perhaps matching TRBD1 or TRBD2 (5 bases each). Trimming left V 4 bases short and J 7 bases short, with 9 bases between. The CDR3 runs to 12 residues. The germline CDR1 and CDR2 sequences are SGHTA and FQGNSA. The CDR3 spells CASSWDGNTQYF. The CDR3 DNA reads TGTGCCAGCAGCTGGGACGGAAATACGCAGTATTTT.

There are many counts of this clonotype. The chain joins TRBV2 to TRBJ2-3; 10 nucleotides align to TRBD2. The CDR3 length is 15 residues. Germline V CDR1 and CDR2: SNHLY, FYNNEI. The V segment lost 4 bases and the J segment 4 bases; nucleotides outside the gene matches: 5. The DNA for the CDR3 is TGTGCCAGCAGTGGGGCTAGCGGGAGCGCAGATACGCAGTATTTT. Translating it yields CASSGASGSADTQYF.

The chain links TRBV10-3 to TRBJ1-1; 11 positions agree with TRBD1. The length of the CDR3 is 13 residues. CDR1 is ENHRY, CDR2 SYGVKD, per germline. The J segment lost 4 bases and the V segment lost 9 bases, leaving 4 bases of the junction unmatched. As DNA, the CDR3 is TGTGCCATAGCCGGGACAGGGGGCACTGAAGCTTTCTTT. Protein: CAIAGTGGTEAFF.

V and J are TRBV27 and TRBJ1-1, with 7 positions matching TRBD1. Unmatched junction bases numbered 10, after V lost 7 bases and J lost 5 bases. The CDR3 runs 14 residues. CDR1 is MNHEY and CDR2 is SMNVEV in the germline V gene (reference sequence). DNA for the CDR3: TGTGCCAGCACCCGATTACAGGGGAAGACTGAAGCTTTCTTT. Its translation is CASTRLQGKTEAFF.

The V call is TRBV4-2, the J call TRBJ2-3; perhaps TRBD1 as D (5 bases). Germline lookup yields CDR1 LGHNA and CDR2 YNFKEQ. This CDR3 spans 14 amino acids. Trimming pared 7 bases from V and 2 bases from J, leaving 13 bases between. DNA for the CDR3: TGTGCCAGCAACGGTGGGGCCCTCACAGATACGCAGTATTTT. It specifies CASNGGALTDTQYF.

This clonotype was picked up many times. The gene calls are TRBV5-1 and TRBJ2-7, with D maybe TRBD1 (6 bases). Germline assignment: CDR1 SGHRS and CDR2 YFSETQ. Trimming cost V 0 bases and J 3 bases, with 7 bases left between them. CDR3 length equals 13 residues. CDR3 amino acids: CASSLAQGYEQYF. The CDR3 DNA follows: TGCGCCAGCAGCTTGGCACAGGGCTACGAGCAGTACTTC.

This clonotype was counted a few times. The genes are TRBV4-3 and TRBJ2-3; no clear D. The V gene's germline CDR1 is LGHNA and CDR2 YSLEER. This CDR3 is 15 amino acids long. V was clipped by 2 bases and J by 1 base, with 10 bases between them. CDR3: CASSQSSRGTDTQYF. In DNA, the CDR3 is TGCGCCAGCAGCCAATCTTCTCGGGGCACAGATACGCAGTATTTT.

This clonotype has only a few counts. DNA for the CDR3: TGCGCCAGCAGCCAGGGGGACAGGGCCCACGAGCAGTACTTC. Protein product: CASSQGDRAHEQYF. V and J are TRBV4-1 and TRBJ2-7; 9 bases are a match to TRBD1. Germline lookup yields CDR1 MGHRA and CDR2 YSYEKL. This CDR3 comprises 14 residues. V lost 3 bases and J lost 5; bases outside the gene matches: 5.

The gene calls are TRBV2 and TRBJ2-5, with D unresolved. The V gene lost 7 bases and the J gene lost 1 base, with 10 bases spanning the gap. The CDR3 totals 13 residues. The V gene's germline CDR1 is SNHLY and CDR2 FYNNEI. The CDR3 DNA reads TGTGCCAGCATCCGGCAGCTCCAAGAGACCCAGTACTTC. It specifies CASIRQLQETQYF.

The sample holds a few counts of this clonotype. This sequence joins TRBV6-1 and TRBJ1-6; possible D gene TRBD1, 5 bases. Deletions cut 0 bases from V and 4 bases from J, with 7 bases between. The CDR3 is made up of 15 amino acids. Germline CDR1 is MNHNS and CDR2 is SASEGT. The CDR3 region is CASSEAAGYNSPLHF. The CDR3 DNA is TGTGCCAGCAGTGAAGCTGCAGGGTATAATTCACCCCTCCACTTT.

There are a few counts of this clonotype. The V and J genes are TRBV7-2 and TRBJ1-2, with D possibly matching TRBD1 (6 bases). The CDR3 runs 14 residues. The germline V gene encodes CDR1 SGHTA and CDR2 FQGNSA. The V gene lost 2 bases and the J gene lost 8 bases, with 15 bases spanning the gap. As DNA, the CDR3 is TGTGCCAGCAGCTTAAGTGGCAGGGGAACGGGCTACACCTTC. As protein: CASSLSGRGTGYTF.

This clonotype was counted at least ten times. The chain employs TRBV7-9 and TRBJ2-1, with 9 bases identical to TRBD1. The germline CDR1 and CDR2 sequences are SEHNR and FQNEAQ (reference sequence). J lost 9 bases, V lost 3 bases, and 6 bases had no gene match. This CDR3 spans 14 amino acids. The DNA of the CDR3 is TGTGCCAGCAGCTTGCCGGGACAGGGAGGTGAGCAGTTCTTC. The encoded protein is CASSLPGQGGEQFF.

This clonotype was seen a handful of times. The gene calls are TRBV15 and TRBJ1-6; D is unclear. The CDR3 totals 15 residues. Deletions cut 0 bases from V and 7 bases from J, with 10 bases between. CDR1 is LNHNV, CDR2 YYDKDF, per germline (reference sequence). Written as DNA, the CDR3 is TGTGCCACCAGCAGAGAGGTTTCCGTGAATTCACCCCTCCACTTT. It encodes CATSREVSVNSPLHF.

This chain uses TRBV5-4 with TRBJ2-1; tentative D call: TRBD1 (6 bases). This CDR3 comprises 15 residues. The V gene lost 4 bases and the J gene lost 7 bases, with 18 bases spanning the gap. Germline V CDR1 and CDR2: SGHNT, YYREEE (reference sequence). In nucleotides, the CDR3 is TGTGCCAGCAGCGATGGGACATCCTCCCTGAATGAGCAGTTCTTC. It translates to CASSDGTSSLNEQFF.